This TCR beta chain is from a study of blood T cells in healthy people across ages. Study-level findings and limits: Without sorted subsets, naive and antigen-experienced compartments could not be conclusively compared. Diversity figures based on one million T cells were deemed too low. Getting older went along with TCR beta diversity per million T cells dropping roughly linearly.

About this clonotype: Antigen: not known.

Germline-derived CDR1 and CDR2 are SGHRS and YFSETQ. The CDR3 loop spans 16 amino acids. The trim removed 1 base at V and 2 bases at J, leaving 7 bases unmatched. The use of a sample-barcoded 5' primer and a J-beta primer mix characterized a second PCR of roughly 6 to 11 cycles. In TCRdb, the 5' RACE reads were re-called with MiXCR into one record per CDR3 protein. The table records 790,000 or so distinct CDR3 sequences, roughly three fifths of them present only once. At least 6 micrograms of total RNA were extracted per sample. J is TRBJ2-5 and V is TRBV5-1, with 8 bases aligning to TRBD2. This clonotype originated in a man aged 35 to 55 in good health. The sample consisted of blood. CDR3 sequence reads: CASSLSSGLGQETQYF. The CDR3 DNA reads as TGCGCCAGCAGCTTGTCTAGCGGGTTAGGACAAGAGACCCAGTACTTC.